This record covers a single T cell receptor (beta chain). Its antigen is not known. TCRdb re-called the 5' RACE reads; one entry per CDR3 protein, DNA not given. The sample spans about 330,000 distinct CDR3 sequences; the ten largest clones claim 2%. These data belong to a study of monozygotic twins with inflammatory bowel disease. Regarding the study as a whole: Differing immunosuppressive treatments may have added variability to patient repertoires. Whether twins were concordant or discordant made no difference to repertoire similarity, possibly from limited power.

The CDR3 length is 14 residues. Germline lookup yields CDR1 MGHRA and CDR2 YSYEKL. The chain couples TRBV4-1 to TRBJ2-3; TCRdb's D call, TRBD1, is unchecked because there is no DNA. This receptor was obtained from a human donor with ulcerative colitis or Crohn's disease, or a healthy co-twin of an affected twin (not recorded which). Sample: blood. The CDR3 reads CASSHTRSPDTQYF.